Shown below are 14 T cell receptor beta chains from a single sample sequenced in a study of T cells in Graves' hyperthyroidism and ophthalmopathy. Amplified TCR beta CDR3 regions came from RNA transcripts. The HTBI primer set served for first-round RT-PCR of the TCR CDR3. TCRdb fed the multiplex PCR reads into MiXCR, producing one record per CDR3 protein. The data hold about 700,000 distinct CDR3 sequences, with around 15% observed a single time. What was sequenced was blood. The receptors shown here come from a woman aged 18-35 years with Graves' hyperthyroidism.

This clonotype was counted ten times or more. This chain joins TRBV20-1 and TRBJ2-3, with 11 nucleotides matching TRBD1. Germline V gives CDR1 DFQATT, CDR2 SNEGSKA (reference sequence). CDR3 length: 17 residues. J gave up 2 bases and V 0 bases, and 7 bases lay outside the gene matches. CDR3 sequence: CSARDLGQGGDTDTQYF. DNA of the CDR3: TGCAGTGCTAGAGATCTGGGACAGGGGGGGGACACAGATACGCAGTATTTT.

This clonotype showed up many times. The chain joins TRBV7-8 to TRBJ1-2; D not certain. Trimming shortened V by 2 bases and J by 0 bases, and 10 bases separated the two germline ends. There are 15 residues in the CDR3. Germline values: CDR1 SGHVS, CDR2 FQNEAQ. The CDR3 nucleotides are TGTGCCAGCAGCTTAAAGCTGGCTCCTAACTATGGCTACACCTTC. It specifies CASSLKLAPNYGYTF.

In its sample, this clonotype was seen a few times. The chain uses TRBV11-2 and TRBJ1-4; D is ambiguous. Trimming stripped 3 bases from V and 8 bases from J, with 19 bases between. The CDR3 consists of 16 residues. CDR1 is SGHAT, CDR2 FQNNGV, per germline. CDR3 nucleotide sequence: TGTGCCAGCAGCTTTGAATCTGGAGTGTCTGGCGAAAAACTGTTTTTT. This translates into CASSFESGVSGEKLFF.

This sequence joins TRBV4-3 and TRBJ1-3, with D perhaps matching TRBD1 (6 bases). The germline gives CDR1 LGHNA, CDR2 YSLEER. V lost 0 bases to trimming and J lost 3 bases, with 9 bases between them. This CDR3 is 15 amino acids long. CDR3 nucleotides: TGCGCCAGCAGCCAAGATGAGGGGGGTGGAAACACCATATATTTT. Amino acid sequence: CASSQDEGGGNTIYF.

This clonotype was picked up a small number of times. This chain uses TRBV10-3 with TRBJ2-3, with D perhaps matching TRBD2 (6 bases). V lost 1 base to trimming and J lost 1 base, with 9 bases between them. CDR3 size: 15 residues. CDR1 is ENHRY and CDR2 is SYGVKD in the germline V gene. CDR3 sequence (DNA): TGTGCCATCAGTGAGTTGGCTAGCGGCACAGATACGCAGTATTTT. It yields the protein CAISELASGTDTQYF.

This clonotype was detected ten times or more. The genes are TRBV6-1 and TRBJ2-5; D possibly corresponds to TRBD1 (6 bases). V dropped 7 bases and J dropped 1 base, with 16 bases sitting between them. Germline assignment: CDR1 MNHNS and CDR2 SASEGT. The CDR3 extends over 15 amino acids. The CDR3, as DNA: TGTGCCAGCAAGTTGGGGGCTCGACGCCAAGAGACCCAGTACTTC. Translating it yields CASKLGARRQETQYF.

This clonotype was observed many times. The genes are TRBV7-9 and TRBJ2-1, with 10 bases lining up with TRBD2. CDR1 is SEHNR and CDR2 is FQNEAQ in the germline V gene (reference sequence). There are 15 residues in the CDR3. V lost 4 bases, J lost 12 bases, and 12 bases stayed unmatched. CDR3 region: CASSSSSGGWSVQFF. DNA for the CDR3: TGTGCCAGCAGCTCCTCTAGCGGGGGCTGGTCCGTGCAGTTCTTC. Supplemented by reference TRBV7-9 and TRBJ2-1, the full variable domain reads DTGVSQNPRHKITKRGQNVTFRCDPISEHNRLYWYRQTLGQGPEFLTYFQNEAQLEKSRLLSDRFSAERPKGSFSTLEIQRTEQGDSAMYLCASSSSSGGWSVQFFGPGTRLTVL.

This clonotype was detected a few times. The chain is built from TRBV19 and TRBJ1-1; TRBD1 aligns across 8 bases. Germline V CDR1 and CDR2: LNHDA, SQIVND (reference sequence). The trim removed 10 bases at V and 1 base at J, leaving 8 bases unmatched. The CDR3 consists of 14 residues. The DNA for the CDR3 is TGTGCCACCAAGGGGGACAGGAGGAACACTGAAGCTTTCTTT. Amino acids: CATKGDRRNTEAFF.

Comment on this clonotype: Since a much larger clone is just one base distant, this may be a read error. The V call is TRBV3-1, the J call TRBJ2-7; weak D call: TRBD1 (5 bases). Germline CDR1 and CDR2: LGHDT and YNNKEL (reference sequence). The CDR3 has 13 residues. Trimming stripped 1 base from V and 7 bases from J, with 11 bases between. The CDR3 reads CASSQVAGKEQYF. The DNA of the CDR3 is TGTGCCAGCAGCCAAGTCGCAGGGAAAGAGCAGTACTTC.

The rearrangement joins TRBV4-1 to TRBJ1-5; D uncertain. This CDR3 has 13 residues. Germline V CDR1 and CDR2: MGHRA, YSYEKL. V lost 4 bases and J lost 5, with 9 bases in between. CDR3 amino acids: CASSLIRDQPQHF. DNA for the CDR3: TGCGCCAGCAGCCTAATTAGAGATCAGCCCCAGCATTTT.

This clonotype was counted ten times or more. The chain has TRBV28 and TRBJ1-2; perhaps TRBD1 as D (6 bases). V shed 7 bases and J shed 8 bases, with 23 bases lying between them. The CDR3 length is 15 residues. Germline-derived CDR1 and CDR2 are MDHEN and SYDVKM. The CDR3 sequence: CASNPTPPQGKGYTF. As DNA, the CDR3 is TGTGCCAGCAACCCGACCCCCCCGCAGGGGAAAGGCTACACCTTC.

The chain recombines TRBV7-9 with TRBJ2-3; 7 bases line up with TRBD2. V trimming: 1 base; J trimming: 2 bases; junction bases outside the gene matches: 3. This CDR3 contains 15 residues. Looked up from germline, CDR1 is SEHNR and CDR2 is FQNEAQ (reference sequence). The CDR3 protein is CASSLGGGITDTQYF. As DNA, the CDR3 is TGTGCCAGCAGCTTAGGCGGGGGAATCACAGATACGCAGTATTTT.

The sample holds many counts of this clonotype. The gene calls are TRBV6-1 and TRBJ2-7; TRBD2 aligns across 7 bases. Germline CDR1 and CDR2: MNHNS and SASEGT. Trimming took 5 bases from V and 7 from J; bases not matched to a gene: 8. The CDR3 length is 13 residues. The CDR3 loop reads CASSFGRLGEQYF. The CDR3 DNA is TGTGCCAGCAGTTTCGGGAGGCTGGGGGAGCAGTACTTC.

At least ten counts were recorded for this clonotype. The chain uses TRBV7-9 and TRBJ2-7, with 13 nucleotides matching TRBD2. The V segment lost 3 bases and the J segment 3 bases; nucleotides outside the gene matches: 11. Germline assignment: CDR1 SEHNR and CDR2 FQNEAQ (reference sequence). The CDR3 extends over 18 amino acids. This CDR3 is CASSLVWTSGSNFYEQYF. Here the CDR3 DNA reads TGTGCCAGCAGCTTGGTGTGGACTAGCGGGAGCAATTTCTACGAGCAGTACTTC.